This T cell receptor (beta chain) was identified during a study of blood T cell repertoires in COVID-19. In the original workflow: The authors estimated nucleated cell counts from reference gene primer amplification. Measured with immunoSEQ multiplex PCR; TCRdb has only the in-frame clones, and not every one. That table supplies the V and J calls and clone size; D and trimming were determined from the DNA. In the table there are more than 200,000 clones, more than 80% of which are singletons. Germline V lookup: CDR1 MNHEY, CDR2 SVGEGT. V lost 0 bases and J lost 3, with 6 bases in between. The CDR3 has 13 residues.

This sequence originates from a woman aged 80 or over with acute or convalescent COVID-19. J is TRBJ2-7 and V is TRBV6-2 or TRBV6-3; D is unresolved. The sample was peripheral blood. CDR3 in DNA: TGTGCCAGCAGTTACTCTTCCTTCTACGAGCAGTACTTC. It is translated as CASSYSSFYEQYF.